Shown below are 23 T cell receptor beta chains from a single sample sequenced in a study of cytotoxic CD8 clonotypes in ibrutinib-treated CLL. Sequencing used immunoSEQ multiplex PCR; TCRdb keeps in-frame clones, though not all of them. Of about 160,000 clones listed, 70% to 85% are singletons. Sequenced material: PBMCs, taken after 12 months of ibrutinib treatment. The receptor source for this set is a human donor with chronic lymphocytic leukemia.

V usage is TRBV5-6 and J usage is TRBJ1-3; maybe TRBD1 (5 bases). The length of the CDR3 is 15 residues. V shed 0 bases and J shed 4 bases, with 11 bases lying between them. Germline loops: CDR1 SGHDT, CDR2 YYEEEE. Here the CDR3 reads CASSLGPGSGNTIYF. Written as DNA, the CDR3 is TGTGCCAGCAGCTTGGGACCAGGGTCGGGAAACACCATATATTTT.

The chain combines TRBV19 with TRBJ2-2; D is perhaps TRBD1 (7 bases). The CDR3 spans 16 residues. Germline assignment: CDR1 LNHDA and CDR2 SQIVND (reference sequence). V dropped 5 bases and J dropped 1 base, with 14 bases sitting between them. As DNA, the CDR3 is TGTGCCAGTAGTCCGACAGGGAGGAGGAACACCGGGGAGCTGTTTTTT. This gives the protein CASSPTGRRNTGELFF.

The DNA of the CDR3 is TGTGCCAGCAGTGAGTTACACGCGGCAAGCTCACCCCTCCACTTT. Translating gives CASSELHAASSPLHF. The rearrangement links TRBV6-4 to TRBJ1-6, with unresolved D. Trimming took 3 bases from V and 10 from J, leaving 16 bases between them. The CDR3 covers 15 residues. Germline-derived CDR1 and CDR2 are MRHNA and SNTAGT.

The CDR3 here is CASSPQRLYSNQPQHF. The CDR3 DNA reads TGTGCCAGCAGCCCCCAGCGACTATATAGCAATCAGCCCCAGCATTTT. This chain connects TRBV7-8 to TRBJ1-5; D not resolved. Between the trimmed V and J ends, which lost 5 bases and 0 bases, there was a span of 14 bases. The CDR3 totals 16 residues. Per germline, CDR1 SGHVS and CDR2 FQNEAQ. Variable domain in full (rest from reference TRBV7-8 and TRBJ1-5): GAGVSQSPRYKVAKRGQDVALRCDPISGHVSLFWYQQALGQGPEFLTYFQNEAQLDKSGLPSDRFFAERPEGSVSTLKIQRTQQEDSAVYLCASSPQRLYSNQPQHFGDGTRLSIL.

The J gene is TRBJ2-7, the V gene TRBV10-3; D perhaps matches TRBD1 (5 bases). This CDR3 contains 14 residues. Germline lookup yields CDR1 ENHRY and CDR2 SYGVKD. V shed 8 bases and J shed 4 bases, with 18 bases lying between them. The DNA of the CDR3 is TGTGCCATCTCCCCCCATGGGGCGGATTACGAGCAGTACTTC. Its translation: CAISPHGADYEQYF.

This clone was seen more than once but under ten times. Other DNA sequences of this sample code for an identical CDR3. As DNA, the CDR3 is TGTGCCAGCAGCTGGGACAGGCGCCTCAACACTGAAGCTTTCTTT. Protein: CASSWDRRLNTEAFF. This rearrangement joins TRBV7-2 to TRBJ1-1, with 8 bases matching TRBD1. Germline V gene sequence: CDR1 SGHTA, CDR2 FQGNSA. The CDR3 has 15 residues. V lost 4 bases, J lost 2 bases, and 6 bases stayed unmatched.

This clone was detected once. The chain recombines TRBV4-2 with TRBJ2-7, with 11 positions matching TRBD2. CDR1 is LGHNA, CDR2 YNFKEQ, per germline. The CDR3 has 17 residues. Trimming removed 1 base from V and 2 bases from J; junction bases left unmatched: 7. In nucleotides, the CDR3 is TGTGCCAGCAGCCAAGCTCTTAGCGGGGGGGCCCCCTACGAGCAGTACTTC. Protein sequence: CASSQALSGGAPYEQYF.

This chain links TRBV4-1 with TRBJ2-1, with 11 positions matching TRBD2. The CDR3 runs to 17 residues. The junction had 4 bases not matched to a gene; V was cut back by 0 bases and J by 3 bases. The germline CDR1 and CDR2 sequences are MGHRA and YSYEKL. Here the CDR3 reads CASSQDEGTSGYNEQFF. The DNA of the CDR3 is TGCGCCAGCAGCCAAGACGAGGGGACTAGCGGCTACAATGAGCAGTTCTTC.

This rearrangement joins TRBV7-2 to TRBJ2-3; 8 bases line up with TRBD2. V trimming: 2 bases; J trimming: 7 bases; junction bases outside the gene matches: 14. This CDR3 is 17 amino acids long. From germline, CDR1 is SGHTA and CDR2 FQGNSA. The CDR3 region has the DNA TGTGCCAGCAGCTTAAGCGGGGGCCCGGGAACGGTTAATACGCAGTATTTT. This translates into CASSLSGGPGTVNTQYF.

The chain employs TRBV4-1 and TRBJ2-7, with TRBD1 identical over 7 bases. The CDR3 length is 16 residues. V lost 3 bases to trimming and J lost 2 bases; unmatched junction nucleotides: 10. The germline CDR1 and CDR2 sequences are MGHRA and YSYEKL. CDR3: CASSQAGITGAYEQYF. Here the CDR3 DNA reads TGCGCCAGCAGCCAGGCTGGTATAACAGGGGCCTACGAGCAGTACTTC.

The chain links TRBV5-1 to TRBJ2-3, with D perhaps being TRBD1 or TRBD2 (6 bases each). Germline V gene lookup returns CDR1 SGHRS and CDR2 YFSETQ. The CDR3 has 15 amino acids. Trimming removed 1 base from V and 5 bases from J, with 14 bases in between. CDR3 in DNA: TGCGCCAGCAGCTTGAGGGGGGCTAAGGGAGATACGCAGTATTTT. Translated: CASSLRGAKGDTQYF. The full variable domain, completed using reference TRBV5-1 and TRBJ2-3, is KAGVTQTPRYLIKTRGQQVTLSCSPISGHRSVSWYQQTPGQGLQFLFEYFSETQRNKGNFPGRFSGRQFSNSRSEMNVSTLELGDSALYLCASSLRGAKGDTQYFGPGTRLTVL.

As for this clone: At the DNA level, this CDR3 is encoded by other sequences in the same sample as well. The DNA of the CDR3 is TGTGCCAGTAGTATAGATCGGCCAGGCAATCAGCCCCAGCATTTT. Its translation is CASSIDRPGNQPQHF. This chain uses TRBV19 with TRBJ1-5; D remains unclear. Germline lookup yields CDR1 LNHDA and CDR2 SQIVND (reference sequence). This CDR3 is 15 amino acids long. V was trimmed by 0 bases and J by 2 bases, leaving 8 bases between them.

This chain connects TRBV28 to TRBJ2-1, with TRBD2 identical over 7 bases. The CDR3 is 14 amino acids. Germline values: CDR1 MDHEN, CDR2 SYDVKM. V lost 10 bases to trimming and J lost 6 bases; unmatched junction nucleotides: 12. The CDR3 region has the DNA TGTGCCACCAGGGAGGGGCAGCTTGCCAATGAGCAGTTCTTC. It translates to CATREGQLANEQFF. The complete variable domain, with remaining parts taken from reference TRBV28 and TRBJ2-1, reads DVKVTQSSRYLVKRTGEKVFLECVQDMDHENMFWYRQDPGLGLRLIYFSYDVKMKEKGDIPEGYSVSREKKERFSLILESASTNQTSMYLCATREGQLANEQFFGPGTRLTVL.

The chain is built from TRBV12-5 and TRBJ2-2; a weak D match, TRBD1 (5 bases). Germline V gene data show CDR1 as LGHNT and CDR2 as FRNRAP. The CDR3 contains 16 residues. The V and J ends lost 0 bases and 2 bases respectively, with 10 bases between them. The CDR3 sequence: CASGLVRGLNTGELFF. The CDR3 coding sequence is TGTGCTAGTGGTTTGGTAAGGGGCCTAAACACCGGGGAGCTGTTTTTT.

V and J are TRBV23-1 and TRBJ2-1, with 10 nucleotides matching TRBD2. TRBV23-1 is an open reading frame whose function is uncertain. With V trimmed by 4 bases and J by 4 bases, 7 bases remained unmatched. CDR3 size: 16 residues. CDR3 protein: CASSRRTSGYYNEQFF. The DNA for the CDR3 is TGCGCCAGCAGTCGACGGACTAGCGGTTATTACAATGAGCAGTTCTTC.

The chain is built from TRBV12-5 and TRBJ1-4; TRBD1 matches at 7 bases. The germline V gene has CDR1 LGHNT and CDR2 FRNRAP. J was trimmed by 7 bases and V by 10 bases; bases with no gene match: 18. CDR3 size: 16 residues. The CDR3 coding sequence is TGTGCTACGGGGGCCTGGCAAGGGGGCGTATCTGAAAAACTGTTTTTT. Its translation: CATGAWQGGVSEKLFF.

The chain uses TRBV27 and TRBJ1-1, with D maybe TRBD1 (6 bases). Germline CDR1 reads MNHEY; CDR2 reads SMNVEV (reference sequence). The CDR3 runs to 13 residues. The V gene lost 2 bases and the J gene lost 5 bases, with 9 bases spanning the gap. The CDR3 DNA sequence: TGTGCCAGCAGTTTACAGGGGAGGACTGAAGCTTTCTTT. It codes for CASSLQGRTEAFF.

V usage is TRBV7-2 and J usage is TRBJ2-7; 10 bases line up with TRBD2. This CDR3 spans 15 amino acids. Germline-derived CDR1 and CDR2 are SGHTA and FQGNSA. V lost 6 bases to trimming and J lost 3 bases; unmatched junction nucleotides: 8. CDR3 protein: CASRPSSGRLYEQYF. In DNA, the CDR3 is TGTGCCAGCAGACCCTCTAGCGGGAGACTCTACGAGCAGTACTTC. Variable domain in full (rest from reference TRBV7-2 and TRBJ2-7): GAGVSQSPSNKVTEKGKDVELRCDPISGHTALYWYRQSLGQGLEFLIYFQGNSAPDKSGLPSDRFSAERTGGSVSTLTIQRTQQEDSAVYLCASRPSSGRLYEQYFGPGTRLTVT.

This chain joins TRBV27 and TRBJ2-2; D gene unclear. The V end was cut by 2 bases, the J end by 7 bases, with 17 bases between. The V gene's germline CDR1 is MNHEY and CDR2 SMNVEV (reference sequence). CDR3 length: 16 residues. The CDR3 DNA follows: TGTGCCAGCAGTTTAATCACCAACATTAGGAACGGGGAGCTGTTTTTT. Its protein is CASSLITNIRNGELFF.

The V call is TRBV28, the J call TRBJ1-1, with no clear D. In germline, CDR1 is MDHEN, CDR2 SYDVKM. Trimming removed 2 bases at V and 6 bases at J, with 7 bases between. The CDR3 spans 12 residues. Here the CDR3 reads CASSLGAAEAFF. The CDR3 region has the DNA TGTGCCAGCAGTTTAGGAGCCGCTGAAGCTTTCTTT.

The rearrangement joins TRBV6-5 to TRBJ1-3; D gene ambiguous. The germline V and J ends were trimmed by 0 bases and 0 bases, with 6 bases remaining between them. Germline CDR1 is MNHEY and CDR2 is SVGAGI. CDR3 length: 15 residues. In DNA form, the CDR3 reads TGTGCCAGCAGTTACTCGAGTTACTCTGGAAACACCATATATTTT. This encodes CASSYSSYSGNTIYF.

The chain uses TRBV7-8 and TRBJ1-3; 7 bases align to TRBD1. Per the germline V gene, CDR1 is SGHVS and CDR2 is FQNEAQ. This CDR3 spans 15 amino acids. V lost 3 bases and J lost 4; bases outside the gene matches: 6. CDR3 sequence (DNA): TGTGCCAGCAGCTTCCCTAGACAGGGAGGAAACACCATATATTTT. Translation gives CASSFPRQGGNTIYF.

The rearrangement uses TRBV9 and TRBJ2-3, with 8 bases lining up with TRBD1. Germline V lookup: CDR1 SGDLS, CDR2 YYNGEE. The CDR3 sequence is 14 residues long. V lost 6 bases, J lost 1 base, and 4 bases stayed unmatched. As DNA, the CDR3 is TGTGCCAGCAACCCGGACAGGGGCACAGATACGCAGTATTTT. Amino acid sequence: CASNPDRGTDTQYF.